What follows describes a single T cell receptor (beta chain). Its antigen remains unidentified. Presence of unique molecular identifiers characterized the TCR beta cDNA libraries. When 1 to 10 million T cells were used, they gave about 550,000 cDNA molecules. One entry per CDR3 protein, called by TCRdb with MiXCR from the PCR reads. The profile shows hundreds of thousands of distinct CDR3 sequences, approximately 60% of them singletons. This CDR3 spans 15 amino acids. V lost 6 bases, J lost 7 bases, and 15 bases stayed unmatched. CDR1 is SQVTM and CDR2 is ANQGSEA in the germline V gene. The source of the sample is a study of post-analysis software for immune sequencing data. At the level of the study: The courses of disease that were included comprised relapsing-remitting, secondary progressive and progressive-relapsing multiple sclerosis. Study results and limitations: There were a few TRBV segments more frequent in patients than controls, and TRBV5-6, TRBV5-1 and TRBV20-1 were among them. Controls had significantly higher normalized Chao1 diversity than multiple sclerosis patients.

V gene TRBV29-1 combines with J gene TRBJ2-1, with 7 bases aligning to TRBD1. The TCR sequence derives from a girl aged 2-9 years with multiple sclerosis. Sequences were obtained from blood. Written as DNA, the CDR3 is TGCAGCGTCCTCACCGGGACAGAAAGAAGGAATGAGCAGTTCTTC. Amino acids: CSVLTGTERRNEQFF.